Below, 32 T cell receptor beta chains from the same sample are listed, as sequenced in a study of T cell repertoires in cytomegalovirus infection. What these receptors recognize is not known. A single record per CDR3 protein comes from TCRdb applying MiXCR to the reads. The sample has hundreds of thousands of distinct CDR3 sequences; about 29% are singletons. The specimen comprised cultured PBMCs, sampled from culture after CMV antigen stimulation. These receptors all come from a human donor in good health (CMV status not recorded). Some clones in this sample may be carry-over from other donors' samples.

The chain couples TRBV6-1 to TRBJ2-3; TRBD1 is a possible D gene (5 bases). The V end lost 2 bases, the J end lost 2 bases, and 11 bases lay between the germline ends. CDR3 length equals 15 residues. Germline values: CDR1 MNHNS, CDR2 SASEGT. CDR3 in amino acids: CASSERQGDTDTQYF. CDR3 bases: TGTGCCAGCAGTGAACGTCAGGGTGACACAGATACGCAGTATTTT.

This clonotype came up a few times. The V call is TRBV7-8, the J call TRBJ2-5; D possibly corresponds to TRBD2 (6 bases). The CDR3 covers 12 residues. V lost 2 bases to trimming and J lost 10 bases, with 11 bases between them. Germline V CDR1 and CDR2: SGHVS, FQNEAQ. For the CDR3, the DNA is TGTGCCAGCAGCTTATCCAGGGAGGACCAGTACTTC. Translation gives CASSLSREDQYF.

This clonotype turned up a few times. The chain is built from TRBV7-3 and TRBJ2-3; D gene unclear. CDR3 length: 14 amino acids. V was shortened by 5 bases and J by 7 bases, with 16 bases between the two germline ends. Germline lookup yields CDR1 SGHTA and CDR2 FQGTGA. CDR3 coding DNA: TGTGCCAGCAGCGTACACACCACCTCCAATACGCAGTATTTT. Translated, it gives CASSVHTTSNTQYF.

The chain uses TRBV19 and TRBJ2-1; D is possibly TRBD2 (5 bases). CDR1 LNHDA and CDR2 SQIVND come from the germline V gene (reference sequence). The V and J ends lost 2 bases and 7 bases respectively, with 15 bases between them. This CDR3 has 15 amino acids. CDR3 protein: CASSIRTGSYNEQFF. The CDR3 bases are TGTGCCAGTAGTATACGGACGGGGTCTTATAATGAGCAGTTCTTC.

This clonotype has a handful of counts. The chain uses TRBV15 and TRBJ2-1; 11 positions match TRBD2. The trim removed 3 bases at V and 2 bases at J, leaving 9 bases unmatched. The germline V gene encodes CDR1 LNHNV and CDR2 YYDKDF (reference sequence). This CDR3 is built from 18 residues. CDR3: CATSRGLIAGGTYNEQFF. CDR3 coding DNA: TGTGCCACCAGCAGGGGCCTCATAGCGGGGGGGACCTACAATGAGCAGTTCTTC.

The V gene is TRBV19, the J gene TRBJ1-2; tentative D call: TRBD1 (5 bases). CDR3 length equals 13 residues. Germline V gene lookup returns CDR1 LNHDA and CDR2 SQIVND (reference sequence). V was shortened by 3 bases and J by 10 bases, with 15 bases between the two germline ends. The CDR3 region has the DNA TGTGCCAGTAGTATTCAGGGCTTCCCATCCTACACCTTC. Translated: CASSIQGFPSYTF. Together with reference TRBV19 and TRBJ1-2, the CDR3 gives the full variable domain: DGGITQSPKYLFRKEGQNVTLSCEQNLNHDAMYWYRQDPGQGLRLIYYSQIVNDFQKGDIAEGYSVSREKKESFPLTVTSAQKNPTAFYLCASSIQGFPSYTFGSGTRLTVV.

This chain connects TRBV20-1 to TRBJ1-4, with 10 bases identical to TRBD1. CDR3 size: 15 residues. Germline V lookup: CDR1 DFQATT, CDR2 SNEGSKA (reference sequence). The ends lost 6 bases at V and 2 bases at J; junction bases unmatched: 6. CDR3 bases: TGCAGTGCCCAGGACAGGGGGACGACTAATGAAAAACTGTTTTTT. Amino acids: CSAQDRGTTNEKLFF.

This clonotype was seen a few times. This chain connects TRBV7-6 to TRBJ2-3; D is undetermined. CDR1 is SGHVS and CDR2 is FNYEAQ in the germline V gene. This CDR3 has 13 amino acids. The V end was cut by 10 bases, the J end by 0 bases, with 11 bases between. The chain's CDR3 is CATTSTSTDTQYF. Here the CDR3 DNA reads TGTGCCACCACCAGCACTAGCACAGATACGCAGTATTTT. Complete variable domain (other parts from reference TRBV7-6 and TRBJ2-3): GAGVSQSPRYKVTKRGQDVALRCDPISGHVSLYWYRQALGQGPEFLTYFNYEAQQDKSGLPNDRFSAERPEGSISTLTIQRTEQRDSAMYRCATTSTSTDTQYFGPGTRLTVL.

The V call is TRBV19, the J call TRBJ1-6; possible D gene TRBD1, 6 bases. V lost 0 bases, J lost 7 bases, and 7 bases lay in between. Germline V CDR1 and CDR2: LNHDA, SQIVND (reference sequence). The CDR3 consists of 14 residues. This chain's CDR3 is CASSIDRGNSPLHF. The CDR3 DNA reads TGTGCCAGTAGTATAGACAGGGGAAATTCACCCCTCCACTTT.

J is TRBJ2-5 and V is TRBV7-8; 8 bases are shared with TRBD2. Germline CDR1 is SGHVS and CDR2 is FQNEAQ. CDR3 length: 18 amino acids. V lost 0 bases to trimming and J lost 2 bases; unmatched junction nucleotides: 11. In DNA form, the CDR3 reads TGTGCCAGCAGCTTAGCGTTTATTAGCGGGGCGATTCAAGAGACCCAGTACTTC. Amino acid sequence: CASSLAFISGAIQETQYF.

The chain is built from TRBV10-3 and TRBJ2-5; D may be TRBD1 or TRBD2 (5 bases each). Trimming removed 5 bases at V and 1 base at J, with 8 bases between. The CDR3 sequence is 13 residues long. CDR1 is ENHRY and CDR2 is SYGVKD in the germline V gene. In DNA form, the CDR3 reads TGTGCCATCAGTTGGGACGCCCAAGAGACCCAGTACTTC. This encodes CAISWDAQETQYF.

The CDR3 nucleotides are TGTGCCAGCAGCTTAGAAATGTGGGGTAGCGGAGGCAATCAGCCCCAGCATTTT. Its translation is CASSLEMWGSGGNQPQHF. The chain employs TRBV11-3 and TRBJ1-5; D is unclear. Germline V gene data show CDR1 as SGHNT and CDR2 as YENEEA. The V gene lost 0 bases and the J gene lost 2 bases, with 17 bases spanning the gap. CDR3 length: 18 residues.

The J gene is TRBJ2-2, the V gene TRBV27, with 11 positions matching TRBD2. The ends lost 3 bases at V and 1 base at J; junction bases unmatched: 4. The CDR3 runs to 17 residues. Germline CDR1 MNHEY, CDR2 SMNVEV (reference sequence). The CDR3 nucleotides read TGTGCCAGCAGTTTCCGAGGGACTAGCGGGAACACCGGGGAGCTGTTTTTT. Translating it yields CASSFRGTSGNTGELFF.

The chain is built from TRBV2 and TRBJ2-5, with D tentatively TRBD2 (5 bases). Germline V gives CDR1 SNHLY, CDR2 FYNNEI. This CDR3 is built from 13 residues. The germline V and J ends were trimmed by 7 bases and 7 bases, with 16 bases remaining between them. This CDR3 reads CASTQNYRGTQYF. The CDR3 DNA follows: TGTGCCAGCACGCAGAACTATCGGGGGACCCAGTACTTC.

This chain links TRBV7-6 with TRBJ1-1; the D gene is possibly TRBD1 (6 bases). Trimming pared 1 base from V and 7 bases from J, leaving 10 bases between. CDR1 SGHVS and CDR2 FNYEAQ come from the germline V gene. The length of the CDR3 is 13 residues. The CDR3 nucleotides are TGTGCCAGCAGCTTAGGGACAGCGGATGAAGCTTTCTTT. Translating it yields CASSLGTADEAFF.

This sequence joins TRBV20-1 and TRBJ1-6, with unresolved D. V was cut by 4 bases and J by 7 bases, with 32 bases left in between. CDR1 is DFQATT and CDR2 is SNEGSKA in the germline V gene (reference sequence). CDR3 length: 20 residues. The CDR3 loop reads CSATDPRKKIGGFRNSPLHF. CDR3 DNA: TGCAGTGCTACGGACCCGAGAAAGAAGATAGGTGGTTTTAGAAATTCACCCCTCCACTTT.

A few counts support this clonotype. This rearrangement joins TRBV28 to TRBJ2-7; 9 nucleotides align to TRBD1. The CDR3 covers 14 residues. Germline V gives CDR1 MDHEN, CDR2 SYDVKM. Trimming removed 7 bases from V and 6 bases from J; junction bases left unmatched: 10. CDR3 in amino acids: CASKTGGRVGEQYF. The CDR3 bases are TGTGCCAGCAAAACAGGGGGCCGGGTCGGCGAGCAGTACTTC.

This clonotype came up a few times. The CDR3 nucleotides read TGTGCCAGCAGACGGGGACAGGGCGACTCACCCCTCCACTTT. This sequence encodes CASRRGQGDSPLHF. This chain links TRBV6-5 with TRBJ1-6; 9 bases agree with TRBD1. Trimming at V came to 6 bases and at J to 10 bases, leaving 7 bases not matched to a gene. This CDR3 is 14 amino acids long. CDR1 is MNHEY and CDR2 is SVGAGI in the germline V gene.

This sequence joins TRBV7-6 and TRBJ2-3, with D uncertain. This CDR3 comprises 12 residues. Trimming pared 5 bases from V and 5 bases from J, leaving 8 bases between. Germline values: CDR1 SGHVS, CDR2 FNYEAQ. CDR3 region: CASSPPRDTQYF. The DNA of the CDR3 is TGTGCCAGCAGCCCCCCCCGAGATACGCAGTATTTT.

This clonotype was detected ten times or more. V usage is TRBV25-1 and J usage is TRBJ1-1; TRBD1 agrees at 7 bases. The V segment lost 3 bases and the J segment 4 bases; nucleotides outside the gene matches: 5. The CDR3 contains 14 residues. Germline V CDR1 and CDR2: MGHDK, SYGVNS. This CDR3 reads CASSDNRGATEAFF. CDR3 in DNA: TGTGCCAGCAGTGACAACAGGGGCGCCACTGAAGCTTTCTTT. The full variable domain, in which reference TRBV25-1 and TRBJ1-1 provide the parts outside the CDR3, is EADIYQTPRYLVIGTGKKITLECSQTMGHDKMYWYQQDPGMELHLIHYSYGVNSTEKGDLSSESTVSRIRTEHFPLTLESARPSHTSQYLCASSDNRGATEAFFGQGTRLTVV.

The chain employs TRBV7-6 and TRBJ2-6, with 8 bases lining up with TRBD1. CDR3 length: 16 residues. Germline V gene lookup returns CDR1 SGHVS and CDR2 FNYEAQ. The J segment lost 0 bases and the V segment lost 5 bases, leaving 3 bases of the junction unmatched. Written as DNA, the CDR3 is TGTGCCAGCAGCCACGGACAGGGCTCTGGGGCCAACGTCCTGACTTTC. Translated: CASSHGQGSGANVLTF.

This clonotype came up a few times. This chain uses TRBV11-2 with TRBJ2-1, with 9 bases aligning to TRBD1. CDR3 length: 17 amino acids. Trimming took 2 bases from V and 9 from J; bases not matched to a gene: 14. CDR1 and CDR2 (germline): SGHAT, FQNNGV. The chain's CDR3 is CASSLWGPGQGKSEQFF. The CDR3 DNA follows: TGTGCCAGCAGCTTATGGGGGCCGGGACAGGGAAAGAGTGAGCAGTTCTTC.

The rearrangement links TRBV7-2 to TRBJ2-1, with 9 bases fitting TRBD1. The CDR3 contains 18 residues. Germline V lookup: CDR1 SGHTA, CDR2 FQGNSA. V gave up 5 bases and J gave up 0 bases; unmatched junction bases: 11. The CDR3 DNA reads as TGTGCCAGCAGCCGGGACAGGGCCCCCCTGAGCTCCTACAATGAGCAGTTCTTC. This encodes CASSRDRAPLSSYNEQFF.

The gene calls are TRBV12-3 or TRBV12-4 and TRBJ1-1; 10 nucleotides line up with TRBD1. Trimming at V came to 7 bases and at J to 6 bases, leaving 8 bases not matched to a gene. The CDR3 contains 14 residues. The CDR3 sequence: CASIRQGALSEAFF. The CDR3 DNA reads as TGTGCCAGCATCAGACAGGGGGCTCTCTCTGAAGCTTTCTTT.

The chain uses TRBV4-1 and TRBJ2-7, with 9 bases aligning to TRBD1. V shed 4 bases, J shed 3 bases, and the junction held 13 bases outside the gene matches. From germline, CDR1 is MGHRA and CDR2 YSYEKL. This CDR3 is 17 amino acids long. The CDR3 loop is CASSPFRAGTGFYEQYF. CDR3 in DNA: TGCGCCAGCAGCCCCTTCAGGGCCGGGACAGGGTTCTACGAGCAGTACTTC.

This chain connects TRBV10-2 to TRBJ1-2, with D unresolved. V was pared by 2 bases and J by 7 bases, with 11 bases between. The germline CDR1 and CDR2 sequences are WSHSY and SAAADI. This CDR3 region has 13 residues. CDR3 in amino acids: CASSEESGSGYTF. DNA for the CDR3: TGCGCCAGCAGTGAGGAGTCCGGGTCTGGCTACACCTTC.

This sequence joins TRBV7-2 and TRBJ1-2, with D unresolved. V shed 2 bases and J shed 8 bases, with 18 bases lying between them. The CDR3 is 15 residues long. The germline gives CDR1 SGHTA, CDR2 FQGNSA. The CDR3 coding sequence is TGTGCCAGCAGCTTAAGTGGCAGCTTGGTCGAAGGCTACACCTTC. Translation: CASSLSGSLVEGYTF.

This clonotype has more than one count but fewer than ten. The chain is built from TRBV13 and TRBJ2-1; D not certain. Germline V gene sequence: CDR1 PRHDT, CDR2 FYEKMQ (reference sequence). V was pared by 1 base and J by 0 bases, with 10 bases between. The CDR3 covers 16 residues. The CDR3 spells CASSLEGPSSYNEQFF. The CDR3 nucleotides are TGTGCCAGCAGCTTAGAAGGCCCAAGCTCCTACAATGAGCAGTTCTTC. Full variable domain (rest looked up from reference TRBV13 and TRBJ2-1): AAGVIQSPRHLIKEKRETATLKCYPIPRHDTVYWYQQGPGQDPQFLISFYEKMQSDKGSIPDRFSAQQFSDYHSELNMSSLELGDSALYFCASSLEGPSSYNEQFFGPGTRLTVL.

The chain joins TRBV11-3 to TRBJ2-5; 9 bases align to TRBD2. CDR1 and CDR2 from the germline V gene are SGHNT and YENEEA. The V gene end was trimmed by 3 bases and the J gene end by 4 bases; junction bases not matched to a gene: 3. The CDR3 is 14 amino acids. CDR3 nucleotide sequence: TGTGCCAGCAGCTTGATAGCGGGAGTAGAGACCCAGTACTTC. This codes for CASSLIAGVETQYF.

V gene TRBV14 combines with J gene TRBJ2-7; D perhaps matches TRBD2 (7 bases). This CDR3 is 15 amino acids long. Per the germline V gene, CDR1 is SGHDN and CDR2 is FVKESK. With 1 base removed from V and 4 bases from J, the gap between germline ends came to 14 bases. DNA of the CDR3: TGTGCCAGCAGCCAAGGCCCCGGGGGGCGGTACGAGCAGTACTTC. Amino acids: CASSQGPGGRYEQYF.

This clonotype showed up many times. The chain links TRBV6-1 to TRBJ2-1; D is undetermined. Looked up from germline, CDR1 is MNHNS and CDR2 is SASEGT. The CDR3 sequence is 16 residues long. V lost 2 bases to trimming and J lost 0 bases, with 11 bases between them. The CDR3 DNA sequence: TGTGCCAGCAGTGAACGCCTCCAGAGCTCCTACAATGAGCAGTTCTTC. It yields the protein CASSERLQSSYNEQFF.

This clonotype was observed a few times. The CDR3 reads CASSFSGGLAEKLFF. In DNA, the CDR3 is TGTGCCAGCAGTTTCTCTGGGGGACTAGCGGAAAAACTGTTTTTT. The V call is TRBV12-3 or TRBV12-4, the J call TRBJ1-4, with D possibly TRBD1 on 5 matching bases. V lost 3 bases and J lost 8, with 16 bases in between. The CDR3 consists of 15 residues.